This TCR beta chain is from a study of regulatory T cells in long-lasting Graves disease. Time point reported: newly diagnosed GD, antithyroid drugs for less than 3 months. From RNA extracted from PBMCs, the TCR library was made. HTBI primers from iRepertoire and Arm-PCR of CDR3 regions yielded the TCR beta libraries. In TCRdb, the multiplex PCR reads were re-called with MiXCR into one record per CDR3 protein. The table lists 380,000 or so distinct CDR3 sequences, 15% to 20% of them singletons. This clonotype was detected ten times or more. The CDR3 has 12 residues. Trimming at V came to 4 bases and at J to 10 bases, leaving 4 bases not matched to a gene. Germline CDR1 reads SNHLY; CDR2 reads FYNNEI. The data also belong to a second study, concerning T cells in Graves' hyperthyroidism and ophthalmopathy.

The specimen comprised peripheral blood mononuclear cells (PBMCs), sampled at new diagnosis, from a patient treated with antithyroid drugs. The genes are TRBV2 and TRBJ2-1; 7 positions match TRBD2. The receptor's source is a young woman with Graves disease. CDR3 amino acids: CASSVAGREQFF. The CDR3 nucleotides read TGTGCCAGCAGTGTAGCGGGTCGAGAGCAGTTCTTC.